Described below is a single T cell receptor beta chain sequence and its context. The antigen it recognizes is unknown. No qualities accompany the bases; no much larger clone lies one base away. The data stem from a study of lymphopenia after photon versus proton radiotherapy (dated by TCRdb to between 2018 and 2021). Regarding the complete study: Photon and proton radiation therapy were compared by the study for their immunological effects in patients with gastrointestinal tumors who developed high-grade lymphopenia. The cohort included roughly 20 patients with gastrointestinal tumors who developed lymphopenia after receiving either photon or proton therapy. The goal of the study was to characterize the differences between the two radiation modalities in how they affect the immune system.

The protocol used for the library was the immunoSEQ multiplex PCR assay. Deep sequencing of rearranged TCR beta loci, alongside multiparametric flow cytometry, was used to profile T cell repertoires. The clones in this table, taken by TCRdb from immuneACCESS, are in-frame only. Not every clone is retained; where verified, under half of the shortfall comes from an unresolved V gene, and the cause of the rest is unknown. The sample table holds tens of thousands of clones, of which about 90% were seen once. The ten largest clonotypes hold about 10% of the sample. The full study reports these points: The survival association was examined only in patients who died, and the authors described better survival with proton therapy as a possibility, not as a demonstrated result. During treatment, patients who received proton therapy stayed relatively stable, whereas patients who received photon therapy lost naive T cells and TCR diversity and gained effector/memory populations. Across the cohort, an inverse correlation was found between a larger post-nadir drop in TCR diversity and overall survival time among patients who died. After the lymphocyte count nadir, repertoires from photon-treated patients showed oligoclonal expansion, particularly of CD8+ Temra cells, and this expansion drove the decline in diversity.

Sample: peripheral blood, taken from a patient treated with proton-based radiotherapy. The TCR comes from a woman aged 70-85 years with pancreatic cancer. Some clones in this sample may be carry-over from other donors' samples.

Here the CDR3 is given as CASSLDERSYNEQFF. The DNA sequence reads TGTGCCAGTAGCTTGGACGAGCGATCATACAATGAGCAGTTCTTC. The V and J segments used are TRBV19 and TRBJ2-1, with the D gene too uncertain to name. Trimming at the junction amounts to 6 bases on V and 4 bases on J, and the germline ends lie 16 bases apart. CDR1 and CDR2 are drawn from the germline V gene (reference sequence): LNHDA, SQIVND. The CDR3 runs 15 amino acids, cysteine and phenylalanine included. Only the CDR3 part of the read is kept: 45 bases, read in frame from the first base.